The 9 T cell receptor beta chains below come from one sample, sequenced in a study of cytomegalovirus exposure and HLA in healthy donors. The primer mix had 60 Vbeta and 13 Jbeta primers. Clones were sequenced by immunoSEQ multiplex PCR, and TCRdb holds only the in-frame ones, with some missing. Among approximately 290,000 clones listed, 75% to 85% were seen once. Source material: PBMCs. The receptors were gathered from a girl aged 2 to 10 in good health and CMV-seronegative.

The chain recombines TRBV28 with TRBJ2-1, with D tentatively TRBD1 (5 bases). Trimming removed 6 bases from V and 8 bases from J, with 14 bases in between. CDR3 length equals 13 residues. CDR1 is MDHEN and CDR2 is SYDVKM in the germline V gene. CDR3 loop: CASRNVGDYEQFF. The CDR3 DNA follows: TGTGCCAGCAGGAACGTAGGGGATTATGAGCAGTTCTTC.

The rearrangement uses TRBV2 and TRBJ2-1, with 10 nucleotides matching TRBD2. The CDR3 covers 16 residues. Germline lookup yields CDR1 SNHLY and CDR2 FYNNEI. The ends lost 3 bases at V and 2 bases at J; junction bases unmatched: 4. The CDR3 bases are TGTGCCAGCAGTGATATAGCGGGGGGAACCTACAATGAGCAGTTCTTC. Its protein is CASSDIAGGTYNEQFF.

The CDR3 DNA follows: TGTGCCAGCAGCTCCACCTACGAGCAGTACTTC. It translates to CASSSTYEQYF. The V call is TRBV5-5, the J call TRBJ2-7; D gene unclear. Per the germline V gene, CDR1 is SGHKS and CDR2 is YYEKEE (reference sequence). The length of the CDR3 is 11 residues. V lost 3 bases and J 2 bases, leaving 3 bases between the germline ends.

This clone was counted a few times. The chain employs TRBV7-8 and TRBJ2-7, with 7 bases that match TRBD1. V lost 5 bases to trimming and J lost 0 bases; unmatched junction nucleotides: 4. CDR3 length: 14 residues. Germline CDR1 is SGHVS and CDR2 is FQNEAQ. The chain's CDR3 is CASSLTGASYEQYF. For the CDR3, the DNA is TGTGCCAGCAGCCTAACAGGGGCCTCCTACGAGCAGTACTTC.

This clone was seen a few times. The chain has TRBV27 and TRBJ1-5; no reliable D call. This CDR3 region has 14 residues. Germline V lookup: CDR1 MNHEY, CDR2 SMNVEV (reference sequence). Trimming removed 4 bases at V and 0 bases at J, with 7 bases between. CDR3 DNA sequence: TGTGCCAGCAGTTACGGCGGTAGCAATCAGCCCCAGCATTTT. It is translated as CASSYGGSNQPQHF.

The chain joins TRBV9 to TRBJ2-3, with D perhaps matching TRBD2 (5 bases). CDR3 length: 15 amino acids. Germline CDR1 SGDLS, CDR2 YYNGEE. The ends were cut back, 0 bases at V and 0 bases at J, with 8 bases in the middle. This CDR3 reads CASSVEGGSTDTQYF. The DNA for the CDR3 is TGTGCCAGCAGCGTAGAGGGCGGGAGCACAGATACGCAGTATTTT.

This chain uses TRBV11-2 with TRBJ2-1, with D perhaps matching TRBD2 (5 bases). The V and J ends lost 2 bases and 10 bases respectively, with 9 bases between them. The CDR3 has 12 amino acids. Germline-derived CDR1 and CDR2 are SGHAT and FQNNGV. The CDR3 nucleotides are TGTGCCAGCAGCTTAAATCGGGGAGAGCAGTTCTTC. It yields the protein CASSLNRGEQFF.

CDR3 sequence reads: CASSKDSYEQYF. The CDR3 DNA reads as TGTGCCAGCAGCAAAGATAGCTACGAGCAGTACTTC. The chain carries TRBV11-2 and TRBJ2-7; D is ambiguous. The CDR3 spans 12 residues. Between the trimmed V and J ends, which lost 5 bases and 3 bases, there was a span of 8 bases. Germline V gene data show CDR1 as SGHAT and CDR2 as FQNNGV.

On this clone: Compared with germline, one end of the junction differs, possibly owing to a read error. The chain has TRBV19 and TRBJ2-7, with 9 bases matching TRBD1. CDR1 and CDR2 from the germline V gene are LNHDA and SQIVND (reference sequence). The CDR3 loop spans 14 amino acids. The CDR3 nucleotides read TGTGCCAGTAGTGTAGACAGGGGGAGACACGGGCAGTACTTC. Its protein product is CASSVDRGRHGQYF.